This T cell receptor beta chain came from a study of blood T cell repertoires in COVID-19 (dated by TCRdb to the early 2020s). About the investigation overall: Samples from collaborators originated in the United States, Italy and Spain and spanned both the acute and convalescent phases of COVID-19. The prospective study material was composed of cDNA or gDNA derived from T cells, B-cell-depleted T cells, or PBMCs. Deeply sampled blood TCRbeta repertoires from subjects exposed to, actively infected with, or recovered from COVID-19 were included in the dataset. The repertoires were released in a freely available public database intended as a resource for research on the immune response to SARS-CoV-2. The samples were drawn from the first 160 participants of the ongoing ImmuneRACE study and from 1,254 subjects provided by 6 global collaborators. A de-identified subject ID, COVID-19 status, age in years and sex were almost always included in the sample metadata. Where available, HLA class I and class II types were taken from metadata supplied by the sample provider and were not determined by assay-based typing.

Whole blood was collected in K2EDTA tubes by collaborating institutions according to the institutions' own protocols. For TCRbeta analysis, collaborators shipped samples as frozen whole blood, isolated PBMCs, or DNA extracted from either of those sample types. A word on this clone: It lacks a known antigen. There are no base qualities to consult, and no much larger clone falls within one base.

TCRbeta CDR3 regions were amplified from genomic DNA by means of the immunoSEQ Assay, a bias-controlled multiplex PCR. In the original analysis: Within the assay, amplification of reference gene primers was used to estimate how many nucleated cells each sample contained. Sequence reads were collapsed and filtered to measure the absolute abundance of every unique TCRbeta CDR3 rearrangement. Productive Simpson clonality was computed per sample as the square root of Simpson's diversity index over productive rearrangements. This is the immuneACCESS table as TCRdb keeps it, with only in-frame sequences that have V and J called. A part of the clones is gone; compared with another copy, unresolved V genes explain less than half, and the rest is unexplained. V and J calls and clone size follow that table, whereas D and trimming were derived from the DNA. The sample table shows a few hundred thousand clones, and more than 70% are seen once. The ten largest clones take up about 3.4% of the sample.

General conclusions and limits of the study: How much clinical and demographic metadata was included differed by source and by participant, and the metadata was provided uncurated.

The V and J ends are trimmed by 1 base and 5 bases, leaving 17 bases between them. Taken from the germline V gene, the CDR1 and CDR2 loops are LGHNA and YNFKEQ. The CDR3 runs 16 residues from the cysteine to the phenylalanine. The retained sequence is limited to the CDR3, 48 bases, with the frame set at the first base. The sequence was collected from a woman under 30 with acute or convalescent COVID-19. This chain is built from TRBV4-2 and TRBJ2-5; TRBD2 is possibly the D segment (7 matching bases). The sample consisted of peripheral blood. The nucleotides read TGTGCCAGCAGCCAAGTCGTCGGTAGGGGGGGGGAGACCCAGTACTTC. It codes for CASSQVVGRGGETQYF.